This T cell receptor (beta chain) was identified during a study of response to subunit inactivated influenza vaccine. This clonotype came up a few times. Germline V lookup: CDR1 MNHNS, CDR2 SASEGT. Trimming took 8 bases from V and 6 from J, leaving 14 bases between them. CDR3 length: 13 amino acids. From the RT-PCR reads, TCRdb called clonotypes with MiXCR, one entry per CDR3 protein. Among about 580,000 distinct CDR3 sequences listed, less than 15% were seen once. This clonotype was sampled from a man aged 45-65 years who received an inactivated influenza vaccine. The chain employs TRBV6-1 and TRBJ1-3, with D possibly being TRBD1 (5 bases). Sequencing was performed on PBMCs from blood, taken 11 to 12 days after vaccination. In DNA form, the CDR3 reads TGTGCCAGCTCCCCAGGAGGGGTAAACACCATATATTTT. Encoded protein: CASSPGGVNTIYF.